This is a list of T cell receptor beta chains from one sample in a study of T cells expressing NK-cell markers. TCRdb reprocessed the 5' RACE reads, keeping one entry per CDR3 protein, no DNA. The sample has about 170,000 distinct CDR3 sequences; the top ten hold about 19%. Sequencing was done on a sample of blood T cells: a sorted CD56 or NKG2C T cell subset, CD4+ or CD8+ T cells, or bulk PBMC T cells (not recorded which). The receptors were sampled from a man aged 18-70 years in good health. CDR3s include the opening cysteine and the closing phenylalanine or tryptophan.

>TRBJ2-3|TRBV28
CASSLRFGTDSTDTQYF
>TRBJ2-1|TRBV7-8
CASSLSLAGVDEQFF
>TRBJ2-1|TRBV6-5
CASSYGEPVDYNEQFF
>TRBJ2-5|TRBV19
CASTDWMETQYF
>TRBJ2-2|TRBV5-1
CASRTSWYTGELFF
>TRBJ1-1|TRBV7-9
CASSGLGNTEAFF
>TRBJ2-7|TRBV9
CASSAGKSYEQYF
>TRBJ1-1|TRBV12-3/TRBV12-4
CASTIDGLITEAFF
>TRBJ1-4|TRBV18
CASSTGTGSEKLFF
>TRBJ2-3|TRBV7-6
CASSLVPGQGAPSTDTQYF
>TRBJ1-4|TRBV6-5
CASSSIGATNEKLFF
>TRBJ2-7|TRBV24-1
CATSDSGNPYEQYF
>TRBJ2-7|TRBV7-6
CASSLALRREQYF
>TRBJ1-4|TRBV7-9
CASSLFREYVDEKLFF
>TRBJ2-2|TRBV11-1
CASSSTDRFTGELFF
>TRBJ2-2|TRBV2
CASSFSSRVLNTGELFF
>TRBJ2-1|TRBV6-5
CASSDSEGYNEQFF
>TRBJ2-1|TRBV20-1
CSARPQSRSGGVENEQFF
>TRBJ2-7|TRBV6-2/TRBV6-3
CASSYAGVPFEQYF
>TRBJ2-3|TRBV20-1
CSAHRAPTSTDTQYF
>TRBJ2-3|TRBV19
CASSTAPAGYPTDTQYF
>TRBJ1-5|TRBV25-1
CASSDTFGQPQHF
>TRBJ2-1|TRBV7-2
CASSLGQTNEQFF
>TRBJ2-3|TRBV3-1
CASSQDPTLGTSGTDTQYF
>TRBJ1-1|TRBV5-1
CASSATQGAPFTEAFF
>TRBJ1-2|TRBV7-9
CASSSGTEYGYTF
>TRBJ2-1|TRBV18
CASSRGLAGGKFF